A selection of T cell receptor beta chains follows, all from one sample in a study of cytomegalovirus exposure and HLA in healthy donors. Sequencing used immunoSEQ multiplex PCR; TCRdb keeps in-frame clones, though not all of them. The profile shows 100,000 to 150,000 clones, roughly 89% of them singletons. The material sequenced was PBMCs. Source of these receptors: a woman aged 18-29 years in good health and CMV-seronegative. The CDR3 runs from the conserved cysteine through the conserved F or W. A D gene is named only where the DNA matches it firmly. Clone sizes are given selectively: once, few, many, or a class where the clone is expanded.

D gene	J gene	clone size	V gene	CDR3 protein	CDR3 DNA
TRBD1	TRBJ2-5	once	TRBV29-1	CSVTKQGQETQYF	TGCAGCGTGACCAAACAGGGGCAAGAGACCCAGTACTTC
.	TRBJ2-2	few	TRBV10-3	CAIGKQGVNTGELFF	TGTGCCATCGGCAAACAGGGTGTCAACACCGGGGAGCTGTTTTTT
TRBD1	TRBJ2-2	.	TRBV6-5	CASNPQGPTGELFF	TGTGCCAGCAATCCACAGGGGCCCACCGGGGAGCTGTTTTTT
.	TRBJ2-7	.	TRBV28	CASSLVGTNYEQYF	TGTGCCAGCAGTTTGGTGGGGACAAACTACGAGCAGTACTTC
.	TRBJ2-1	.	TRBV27	CASSDSYGSSYNEQFF	TGTGCCAGCAGCGATAGTTACGGGAGCTCCTACAATGAGCAGTTCTTC
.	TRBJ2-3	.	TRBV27	CASSSPQRARMDTQYF	TGTGCCAGCAGCTCACCTCAGCGGGCCCGGATGGATACGCAGTATTTT
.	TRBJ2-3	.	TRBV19	CASSTLSDTQYF	TGTGCCAGTAGTACCCTTTCCGATACGCAGTATTTT
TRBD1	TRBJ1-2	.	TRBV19	CASNRDRASYGYTF	TGTGCCAGTAACCGGGACAGGGCTTCCTATGGCTACACCTTC
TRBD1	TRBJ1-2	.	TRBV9	CASSSPGQESGYTF	TGTGCCAGCAGCTCTCCGGGACAGGAGTCTGGCTACACCTTC
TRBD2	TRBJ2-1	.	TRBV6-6	CASSYAGAVYNEQFF	TGTGCCAGCAGTTACGCGGGAGCAGTCTACAATGAGCAGTTCTTC
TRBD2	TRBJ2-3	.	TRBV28	CASSFSSGGPDTQYF	TGTGCCAGCAGTTTTTCTAGCGGGGGTCCAGATACGCAGTATTTT
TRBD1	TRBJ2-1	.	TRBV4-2	CASSQDWARGNEQFF	TGTGCCAGCAGCCAAGATTGGGCCAGGGGGAATGAGCAGTTCTTC
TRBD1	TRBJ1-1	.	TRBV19	CASIWTGGSNTEAFF	TGTGCCAGTATTTGGACAGGGGGTTCGAACACTGAAGCTTTCTTT
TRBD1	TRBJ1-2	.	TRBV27	CASSSYRGLGGYTF	TGTGCCAGCAGTTCTTACAGGGGATTGGGTGGCTACACCTTC
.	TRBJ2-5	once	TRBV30	CAWRMDSNGLPQYF	TGTGCCTGGAGAATGGACTCCAACGGGTTGCCCCAGTACTTC
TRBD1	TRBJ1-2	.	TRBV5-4	CASRRGTGEVGYTF	TGTGCCAGCAGGAGGGGGACAGGGGAGGTCGGCTACACCTTC
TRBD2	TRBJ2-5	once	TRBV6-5	CASSYSAGGYQETQYF	TGTGCCAGCAGTTACTCGGCGGGGGGGTACCAAGAGACCCAGTACTTC
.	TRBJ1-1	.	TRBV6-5	CASSRTVQNTEAFF	TGTGCCAGCAGTCGGACAGTACAGAACACTGAAGCTTTCTTT
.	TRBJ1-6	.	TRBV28	CASGSLDRPNSPLHF	TGTGCCAGCGGATCGCTCGACAGACCCAATTCACCCCTCCACTTT
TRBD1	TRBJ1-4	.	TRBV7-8	CASSSAPGQRLFF	TGTGCCAGCAGCTCGGCTCCGGGACAGAGACTGTTTTTT
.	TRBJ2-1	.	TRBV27	CASSLGRVGVVSSKQFF	TGTGCCAGCAGTTTGGGTCGGGTCGGAGTTGTCTCATCCAAGCAGTTCTTC
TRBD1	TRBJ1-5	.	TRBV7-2	CASSLDGQGYQPQHF	TGTGCCAGCAGCTTGGATGGACAGGGGTATCAGCCCCAGCATTTT
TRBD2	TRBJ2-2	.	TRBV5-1	CASSWEAGGNTGELFF	TGCGCCAGCAGCTGGGAAGCGGGAGGGAACACCGGGGAGCTGTTTTTT
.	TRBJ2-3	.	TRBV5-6	CASSLQALSLVTDTQYF	TGTGCCAGCAGCTTGCAAGCGCTATCCCTCGTCACAGATACGCAGTATTTT
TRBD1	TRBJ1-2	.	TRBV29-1	CSVGRQGQDYTF	TGCAGCGTTGGTAGACAGGGGCAGGACTACACCTTC
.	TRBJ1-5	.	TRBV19	CASSERRDGFQPQHF	TGTGCCAGTAGTGAAAGGAGGGATGGGTTTCAGCCCCAGCATTTT
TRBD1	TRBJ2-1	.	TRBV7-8	CASSLPDRGSYNEQFF	TGTGCCAGCAGCTTACCGGACAGGGGCTCCTACAATGAGCAGTTCTTC
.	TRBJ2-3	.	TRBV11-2	CASSLGTSDTQYF	TGTGCCAGCAGCTTGGGCACCTCTGATACGCAGTATTTT
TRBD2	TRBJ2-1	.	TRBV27	CASVQRGPYNEQFF	TGTGCCAGCGTCCAGCGGGGTCCCTACAATGAGCAGTTCTTC
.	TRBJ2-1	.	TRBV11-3	CASSYGHSSYNEQFF	TGTGCCAGCAGCTACGGACATTCCTCCTACAATGAGCAGTTCTTC
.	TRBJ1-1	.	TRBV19	CASSTRRGSGEAFF	TGTGCCAGTAGTACCCGGAGGGGATCAGGAGAAGCTTTCTTT
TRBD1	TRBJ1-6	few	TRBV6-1	CASSEVGTANSPLHF	TGTGCCAGCAGTGAAGTTGGGACAGCAAATTCACCCCTCCACTTT
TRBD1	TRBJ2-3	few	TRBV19	CASRGQAGTDTQYF	TGTGCCAGCCGGGGACAGGCTGGCACAGATACGCAGTATTTT
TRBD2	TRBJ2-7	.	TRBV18	CASSPSASGSNGGEQYF	TGTGCCAGCTCACCATCGGCTAGCGGGAGCAACGGGGGGGAGCAGTACTTC
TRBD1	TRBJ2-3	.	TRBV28	CASSPTGGADTQYF	TGTGCCAGCAGCCCGACAGGGGGCGCAGATACGCAGTATTTT
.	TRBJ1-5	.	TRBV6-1	CASSEASNQPQHF	TGTGCCAGCAGTGAGGCTAGCAATCAGCCCCAGCATTTT
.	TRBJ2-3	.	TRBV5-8	CASSPRASGRTDTQYF	TGTGCCAGCAGCCCCAGGGCCTCTGGCCGCACAGATACGCAGTATTTT
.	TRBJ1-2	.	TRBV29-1	CSVAGGTYGYTF	TGCAGCGTTGCTGGGGGGACGTATGGCTACACCTTC
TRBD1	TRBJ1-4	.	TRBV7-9	CASSSRGTGAGEKLFF	TGTGCCAGCAGCTCGCGGGGGACAGGGGCGGGTGAAAAACTGTTTTTT
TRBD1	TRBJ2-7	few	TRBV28	CASTGIHYEQYF	TGTGCCTCGACAGGGATTCACTACGAGCAGTACTTC
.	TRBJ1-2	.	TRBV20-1	CSAGRDYGYTF	TGCAGTGCTGGGAGGGACTATGGCTACACCTTC
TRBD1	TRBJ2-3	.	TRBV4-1	CASSLGTASTDTQYF	TGCGCCAGCAGCCTTGGGACAGCTAGCACAGATACGCAGTATTTT
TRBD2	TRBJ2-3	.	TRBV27	CASSLSLAGVRDTQYF	TGTGCCAGCAGTTTATCACTAGCGGGAGTGAGAGATACGCAGTATTTT
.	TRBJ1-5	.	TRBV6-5	CASSPTLGGGQPQHF	TGTGCCAGCAGTCCAACCCTGGGGGGTGGTCAGCCCCAGCATTTT
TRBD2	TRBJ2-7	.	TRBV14	CASSQVWGGSSYEQYF	TGTGCCAGCAGCCAAGTTTGGGGCGGGAGCTCGTACGAGCAGTACTTC
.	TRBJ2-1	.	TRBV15	CATSRGREEQFF	TGTGCCACCAGCAGAGGGAGGGAGGAGCAGTTCTTC
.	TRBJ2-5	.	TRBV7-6	CASILTEDHQGPQYF	TGTGCCAGCATCCTCACGGAGGACCACCAAGGCCCCCAGTACTTC
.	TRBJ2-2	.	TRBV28	CASKAGVDGELFF	TGTGCCAGCAAAGCAGGGGTGGACGGGGAGCTGTTTTTT
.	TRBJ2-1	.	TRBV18	CASSPLASSYNEQFF	TGTGCCAGCTCACCACTAGCGAGCTCCTACAATGAGCAGTTCTTC
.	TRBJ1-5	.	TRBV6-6	CASRLNSNQPQHF	TGTGCCAGCAGACTTAATAGCAATCAGCCCCAGCATTTT
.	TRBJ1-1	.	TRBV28	CASSFFVSMNTEAFF	TGTGCCAGCAGTTTTTTTGTCAGTATGAACACTGAAGCTTTCTTT
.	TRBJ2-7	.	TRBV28	CASSLWIAASSYEQYF	TGTGCCAGCAGTTTATGGATAGCGGCAAGCTCCTACGAGCAGTACTTC